These 27 T cell receptor beta chains share one sample of origin, sequenced in a study of shared clonotypes between healthy human individuals. TCRdb keeps only in-frame clones here, not all; method: immunoSEQ multiplex PCR. The sample carries around 2.1 million clones, 85% to 95% recorded once. Naive CD8 cells were CD45RO-negative, positively selected for CCR7, excluding terminally differentiated effector memory CD45RA+ cells. The sequenced sample consisted of naive CD8+ T cells from PBMCs. All receptors derive from a young man in good health. Some clones in this sample may be carry-over from other donors' samples.

The gene calls are TRBV2 and TRBJ2-3; 7 nucleotides match TRBD2. CDR3 size: 17 residues. The germline gives CDR1 SNHLY, CDR2 FYNNEI. After removal of 3 bases from V and 0 bases from J, the junction contained 9 bases not matched to a gene. The CDR3 region is CASSEELADSSTDTQYF. CDR3 nucleotide sequence: TGTGCCAGCAGTGAGGAGCTAGCGGATTCTAGCACAGATACGCAGTATTTT.

The rearrangement joins TRBV19 to TRBJ2-7; D possibly uses TRBD1 or TRBD2 (5 bases each). This CDR3 comprises 13 residues. The V and J ends lost 5 bases and 7 bases respectively, with 15 bases between them. In germline, CDR1 is LNHDA, CDR2 SQIVND (reference sequence). DNA of the CDR3: TGTGCCAGTAGTGAGAGGGGAGTAGCGGAGCAGTACTTC. Translating gives CASSERGVAEQYF.

This chain joins TRBV9 and TRBJ2-2, with no clear D. The CDR3 has 12 residues. Trimming left V 7 bases short and J 6 bases short, with 10 bases between. Germline assignment: CDR1 SGDLS and CDR2 YYNGEE. CDR3 DNA: TGTGCCAGCGAAGCCAGGCCCGGGGAGCTGTTTTTT. Translated: CASEARPGELFF. The full variable domain, completed using reference TRBV9 and TRBJ2-2, is DSGVTQTPKHLITATGQRVTLRCSPRSGDLSVYWYQQSLDQGLQFLIQYYNGEERAKGNILERFSAQQFPDLHSELNLSSLELGDSALYFCASEARPGELFFGEGSRLTVL.

The chain carries TRBV18 and TRBJ2-7; D might be TRBD1 or TRBD2, each matching 6 bases. Germline V gene sequence: CDR1 KGHSH, CDR2 LQKENI. This CDR3 is built from 15 residues. Trimming took off 5 bases at V and 3 bases at J, with 17 bases between the two ends. In DNA, the CDR3 is TGTGCCAGCTCAGAGGATCGGGGGCCCTTCTACGAGCAGTACTTC. It translates to CASSEDRGPFYEQYF.

This chain connects TRBV19 to TRBJ1-1; possibly TRBD1 for D (5 bases). V was clipped by 5 bases and J by 7 bases, with 14 bases between them. CDR1 is LNHDA and CDR2 is SQIVND in the germline V gene (reference sequence). This CDR3 has 13 residues. CDR3 nucleotides: TGTGCCAGTAGTGTCGGGACGGTATATGAAGCTTTCTTT. It codes for CASSVGTVYEAFF.

The gene calls are TRBV30 and TRBJ2-5; D is uncertain. Trimming shortened V by 4 bases and J by 2 bases, and 11 bases separated the two germline ends. Germline V gene lookup returns CDR1 GTSNPN and CDR2 SVGIG (reference sequence). This CDR3 region has 13 residues. CDR3: CAWISANQETQYF. The CDR3 region has the DNA TGTGCCTGGATCTCCGCCAATCAAGAGACCCAGTACTTC.

The chain has TRBV30 and TRBJ1-6; the D is unclear. Germline V gene lookup returns CDR1 GTSNPN and CDR2 SVGIG (reference sequence). V lost 0 bases, J lost 7 bases, and 10 bases lay in between. The CDR3 sequence is 14 residues long. CDR3 sequence (DNA): TGTGCCTGGAGTGTGTTGGCAGGCAATTCACCCCTCCACTTT. The encoded protein is CAWSVLAGNSPLHF.

The chain joins TRBV5-5 to TRBJ2-5; D is possibly TRBD1 or TRBD2 (5 bases each). CDR3 length: 14 amino acids. Germline loops: CDR1 SGHKS, CDR2 YYEKEE (reference sequence). V lost 2 bases and J 0 bases, leaving 8 bases between the germline ends. CDR3 sequence (DNA): TGTGCCAGCAGCTTACCGGGGCACCAAGAGACCCAGTACTTC. Amino acid sequence: CASSLPGHQETQYF. Full variable domain (missing parts from reference TRBV5-5 and TRBJ2-5): DAGVTQSPTHLIKTRGQQVTLRCSPISGHKSVSWYQQVLGQGPQFIFQYYEKEERGRGNFPDRFSARQFPNYSSELNVNALLLGDSALYLCASSLPGHQETQYFGPGTRLLVL.

The rearrangement uses TRBV28 and TRBJ2-1, with 10 positions matching TRBD2. Germline lookup yields CDR1 MDHEN and CDR2 SYDVKM. The CDR3 totals 16 residues. V shed 6 bases and J 5 bases; nucleotides not matched to a gene: 10. The CDR3 sequence is CASSPYTSGKNNEQFF. The CDR3 coding sequence is TGTGCCAGCAGCCCGTATACTAGCGGGAAGAACAATGAGCAGTTCTTC.

The rearrangement links TRBV9 to TRBJ1-5; D may be TRBD1 (6 bases). From germline, CDR1 is SGDLS and CDR2 YYNGEE. The CDR3 loop spans 15 amino acids. V dropped 4 bases and J dropped 6 bases, with 17 bases sitting between them. The CDR3 DNA follows: TGTGCCAGCAGCCCCGGGGGGGGCGCGACTCAGCCCCAGCATTTT. Encoded protein: CASSPGGGATQPQHF.

This clone has a handful of counts. CDR3 residues: CASSSGHSSSYNEQFF. The CDR3 DNA sequence: TGCGCCAGCAGCTCGGGACATTCGAGCTCCTACAATGAGCAGTTCTTC. The chain has TRBV5-1 and TRBJ2-1; D perhaps matches TRBD1 (6 bases). CDR3 length: 16 residues. Germline V gene lookup returns CDR1 SGHRS and CDR2 YFSETQ. The germline V and J ends were trimmed by 3 bases and 0 bases, with 13 bases remaining between them.

This clone has only one observation. Other DNA sequences within the sample encode an identical CDR3. The chain uses TRBV5-4 and TRBJ1-1; no reliable D call. Deletions cut 2 bases from V and 0 bases from J, with 5 bases between. Germline loops: CDR1 SGHNT, CDR2 YYREEE (reference sequence). The CDR3 length is 13 residues. CDR3 residues: CASSFGLNTEAFF. The CDR3 DNA sequence: TGTGCCAGCAGCTTTGGCCTGAACACTGAAGCTTTCTTT.

This clone was seen a single time. The chain employs TRBV13 and TRBJ2-3; 10 bases fit TRBD1. Germline V CDR1 and CDR2: PRHDT, FYEKMQ (reference sequence). This CDR3 is built from 16 residues. J was trimmed by 4 bases and V by 5 bases; bases with no gene match: 9. Here the CDR3 DNA reads TGTGCCAGCAGCGCTACCGGGACAGGGGCAGCAGATACGCAGTATTTT. Its protein is CASSATGTGAADTQYF.

CDR3 DNA: TGTGCCAGCAGCTTGGTGATAGCGGGACTCACAGATACGCAGTATTTT. Translation: CASSLVIAGLTDTQYF. V gene TRBV5-6 combines with J gene TRBJ2-3; 8 bases fit TRBD2. J lost 2 bases, V lost 0 bases, and 5 bases had no gene match. Germline V gives CDR1 SGHDT, CDR2 YYEEEE. This CDR3 has 16 amino acids.

V usage is TRBV4-1 and J usage is TRBJ2-1, with 12 bases aligning to TRBD2. Germline assignment: CDR1 MGHRA and CDR2 YSYEKL. The CDR3 is 18 amino acids. With 1 base clipped from V and 2 bases from J, the junction kept 6 bases outside the gene matches. CDR3 loop: CASSQGASGRGTYNEQFF. The CDR3 coding sequence is TGCGCCAGCAGCCAAGGGGCTAGCGGGAGGGGAACCTACAATGAGCAGTTCTTC.

The rearrangement links TRBV10-3 to TRBJ2-5, with 7 bases that match TRBD2. The CDR3 is made up of 15 amino acids. V shed 0 bases and J 3 bases; nucleotides not matched to a gene: 4. Germline V gives CDR1 ENHRY, CDR2 SYGVKD. The CDR3 spells CAISESGGKEETQYF. The CDR3 DNA reads TGTGCCATCAGTGAGTCGGGGGGGAAAGAAGAGACCCAGTACTTC.

This clone was seen a handful of times. The chain has TRBV19 and TRBJ1-1; D is unresolved. Trimming removed 6 bases from V and 0 bases from J, with 11 bases in between. Germline-derived CDR1 and CDR2 are LNHDA and SQIVND (reference sequence). CDR3 length: 14 amino acids. For the CDR3, the DNA is TGTGCCAGTAGCCGACGGTATATGAACACTGAAGCTTTCTTT. Its protein product is CASSRRYMNTEAFF.

This chain connects TRBV27 to TRBJ2-3, with a weak D call TRBD2 (6 bases). In germline, CDR1 is MNHEY, CDR2 SMNVEV (reference sequence). The V end was cut by 9 bases, the J end by 2 bases, with 15 bases between. The CDR3 is 14 amino acids. The chain's CDR3 is CASRTIYTTDTQYF. The CDR3 bases are TGTGCCAGTAGGACTATTTATACCACAGATACGCAGTATTTT.

This chain links TRBV7-9 with TRBJ1-5; D gene unclear. Germline V gene data show CDR1 as SEHNR and CDR2 as FQNEAQ (reference sequence). The CDR3 extends over 13 amino acids. V gave up 4 bases and J gave up 8 bases, with 12 bases separating them. The CDR3 sequence: CASSYLVGEPQHF. In DNA form, the CDR3 reads TGTGCCAGCAGCTACCTCGTCGGGGAGCCCCAGCATTTT.

The gene calls are TRBV28 and TRBJ2-2; D is possibly TRBD2 (6 bases). Germline CDR1 and CDR2: MDHEN and SYDVKM. The CDR3 has 17 residues. With 8 bases removed from V and 7 bases from J, the gap between germline ends came to 26 bases. This chain's CDR3 is CASQTPRLLGGVGELFF. CDR3 nucleotide sequence: TGTGCCAGCCAAACCCCCCGTTTGTTGGGCGGGGTCGGGGAGCTGTTTTTT.

The chain has TRBV28 and TRBJ2-7, with 7 bases matching TRBD1. J was trimmed by 4 bases and V by 6 bases; bases with no gene match: 9. The CDR3 spans 14 residues. From germline, CDR1 is MDHEN and CDR2 SYDVKM. The DNA for the CDR3 is TGTGCCAGCAGACTGGGACAGTCCCTATACGAGCAGTACTTC. Translating it yields CASRLGQSLYEQYF.

The rearrangement uses TRBV29-1 and TRBJ2-7; D tentatively fits TRBD1 or TRBD2 (5 bases each). Trimming removed 4 bases at V and 1 base at J, with 14 bases between. This CDR3 has 14 amino acids. Germline V lookup: CDR1 SQVTM, CDR2 ANQGSEA. The CDR3 nucleotides read TGCAGCGTTGTGGGGACGGCGGTTTCCTACGAGCAGTACTTC. Its translation: CSVVGTAVSYEQYF.

This clone showed up just once. The chain has TRBV11-2 and TRBJ2-2; TRBD2 agrees at 7 bases. Per the germline V gene, CDR1 is SGHAT and CDR2 is FQNNGV. The ends lost 4 bases at V and 1 base at J; junction bases unmatched: 6. The CDR3 has 16 residues. The DNA of the CDR3 is TGTGCCAGCAGCTCGTTAGCGGGTCGGAACACCGGGGAGCTGTTTTTT. This gives the protein CASSSLAGRNTGELFF.

J is TRBJ2-1 and V is TRBV7-2; 7 positions match TRBD2. Germline V gene sequence: CDR1 SGHTA, CDR2 FQGNSA. The CDR3 loop spans 15 amino acids. The junction had 7 bases not matched to a gene; V was cut back by 6 bases and J by 2 bases. DNA for the CDR3: TGTGCCAGCAGGCCTAAAGCGGGACCCTACAATGAGCAGTTCTTC. It specifies CASRPKAGPYNEQFF.

V and J are TRBV9 and TRBJ1-3, with D hard to call. CDR3 length: 10 residues. The germline gives CDR1 SGDLS, CDR2 YYNGEE. V lost 6 bases and J lost 4, with 2 bases in between. The CDR3 loop reads CASKGNTIYF. CDR3 in DNA: TGTGCCAGCAAGGGAAACACCATATATTTT.

V usage is TRBV28 and J usage is TRBJ1-1, with 7 bases lining up with TRBD1. This CDR3 has 15 residues. CDR1 is MDHEN and CDR2 is SYDVKM in the germline V gene. The trim removed 6 bases at V and 0 bases at J, leaving 7 bases unmatched. The CDR3 DNA is TGTGCCAGCAGAGACCGGACAGGTATGAACACTGAAGCTTTCTTT. It specifies CASRDRTGMNTEAFF.

The chain uses TRBV4-1 and TRBJ1-5; the match to TRBD1 covers 7 bases. Germline CDR1 MGHRA, CDR2 YSYEKL. The J segment lost 0 bases and the V segment lost 1 base, leaving 9 bases of the junction unmatched. This CDR3 is built from 18 residues. The CDR3 reads CASSQVPQGPNSNQPQHF. The CDR3 DNA reads as TGCGCCAGCAGCCAAGTCCCACAGGGGCCTAATAGCAATCAGCCCCAGCATTTT.